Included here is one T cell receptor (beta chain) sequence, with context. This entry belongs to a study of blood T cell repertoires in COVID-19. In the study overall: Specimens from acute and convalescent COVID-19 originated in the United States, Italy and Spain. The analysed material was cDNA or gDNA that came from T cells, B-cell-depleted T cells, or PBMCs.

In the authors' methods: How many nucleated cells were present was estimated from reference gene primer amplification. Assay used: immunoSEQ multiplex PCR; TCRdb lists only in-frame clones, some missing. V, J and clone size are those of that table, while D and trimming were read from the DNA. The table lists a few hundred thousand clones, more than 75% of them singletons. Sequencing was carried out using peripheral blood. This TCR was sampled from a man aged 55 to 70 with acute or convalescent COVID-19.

CDR3 residues: CASSLPLQGYPNSPLHF. For the CDR3, the DNA is TGTGCCAGCAGCTTGCCCCTTCAGGGTTACCCGAATTCACCCCTCCACTTT. The chain joins TRBV7-2 to TRBJ1-6, with a weak D call TRBD1 (5 bases). Per germline, CDR1 SGHTA and CDR2 FQGNSA. The CDR3 is made up of 17 amino acids. Trimming removed 3 bases at V and 7 bases at J, with 19 bases between.